The 29 T cell receptor beta chains below come from one sample, sequenced in a study of cytomegalovirus exposure and HLA in healthy donors. In the PCR, 60 Vbeta and 13 Jbeta primers were used. Sequenced by immunoSEQ multiplex PCR; TCRdb stores in-frame clones only, minus some. The sample contains more than 95,000 clones, nearly 85% of which appear only once. What was sequenced was PBMCs. The receptors originated from a man between 18 and 29 years old in good health and CMV-seronegative.

V and J are TRBV9 and TRBJ2-1; tentative D call: TRBD1 (5 bases). There are 16 residues in the CDR3. Germline values: CDR1 SGDLS, CDR2 YYNGEE. V lost 0 bases and J 6 bases, leaving 16 bases between the germline ends. The CDR3 is CASSVVGKGPPNEQFF. The DNA for the CDR3 is TGTGCCAGCAGCGTAGTAGGTAAGGGGCCCCCCAATGAGCAGTTCTTC.

The chain couples TRBV11-2 to TRBJ2-3; 13 bases map to TRBD2. There are 17 residues in the CDR3. The germline V gene encodes CDR1 SGHAT and CDR2 FQNNGV. Losses at the gene ends were 5 bases for V and 5 bases for J; bases not matched to a gene: 10. The CDR3: CASSGWTSGRFIDTQYF. CDR3 sequence (DNA): TGTGCCAGCAGCGGATGGACTAGCGGGAGATTCATAGATACGCAGTATTTT.

V gene TRBV6-1 combines with J gene TRBJ1-2, with 8 bases aligning to TRBD1. Germline trimming cut 5 bases from V and 6 bases from J; bases unmatched to any gene: 8. This CDR3 has 14 amino acids. CDR1 is MNHNS and CDR2 is SASEGT in the germline V gene. In DNA form, the CDR3 reads TGTGCCAGCAGTTCCTCCACAGGGGGGGATGGCTACACCTTC. It codes for CASSSSTGGDGYTF.

CDR3: CASSSRGRNEQFF. The CDR3 DNA reads as TGTGCCAGCAGCTCACGCGGGAGAAATGAGCAGTTCTTC. This sequence joins TRBV7-2 and TRBJ2-1, with TRBD2 identical over 7 bases. The CDR3 is made up of 13 amino acids. Germline assignment: CDR1 SGHTA and CDR2 FQGNSA. The J segment lost 7 bases and the V segment lost 4 bases, leaving 4 bases of the junction unmatched. The whole variable domain, filled in from reference TRBV7-2 and TRBJ2-1, reads GAGVSQSPSNKVTEKGKDVELRCDPISGHTALYWYRQSLGQGLEFLIYFQGNSAPDKSGLPSDRFSAERTGGSVSTLTIQRTQQEDSAVYLCASSSRGRNEQFFGPGTRLTVL.

This clone was seen once. The V call is TRBV10-3, the J call TRBJ1-3; TRBD1 agrees at 11 bases. This CDR3 has 16 amino acids. Trimming took 7 bases from V and 0 from J; bases not matched to a gene: 5. The V gene's germline CDR1 is ENHRY and CDR2 SYGVKD. The CDR3 DNA reads as TGTGCCATCACACCGGGACAGGGGGACTCTGGAAACACCATATATTTT. Protein product: CAITPGQGDSGNTIYF.

The chain links TRBV18 to TRBJ2-7; 12 bases are shared with TRBD1. Germline V lookup: CDR1 KGHSH, CDR2 LQKENI. V lost 1 base and J lost 6; bases outside the gene matches: 7. The CDR3 consists of 16 residues. The CDR3 DNA reads TGTGCCAGCTCACCACAGCAGGGACAGGGGGCTCTCGAGCAGTACTTC. Translating gives CASSPQQGQGALEQYF.

The chain employs TRBV19 and TRBJ2-7, with D possibly TRBD1 on 7 matching bases. Trimming left V 5 bases short and J 2 bases short, with 22 bases between. The CDR3 has 17 residues. The germline V gene has CDR1 LNHDA and CDR2 SQIVND (reference sequence). This CDR3 is CASSANVQGGSPYEQYF. The DNA for the CDR3 is TGTGCCAGTAGTGCAAACGTCCAGGGGGGTAGTCCCTACGAGCAGTACTTC.

Only a few counts were recorded for this clone. The chain couples TRBV15 to TRBJ1-1; maybe TRBD1 (6 bases). In germline, CDR1 is LNHNV, CDR2 YYDKDF (reference sequence). CDR3 size: 14 residues. V dropped 0 bases and J dropped 11 bases, with 16 bases sitting between them. CDR3 coding DNA: TGTGCCACCAGCAGAGATACGAGGATAACAGGGGCTTTCTTT. It is translated as CATSRDTRITGAFF.

The chain has TRBV6-1 and TRBJ1-2; 7 nucleotides match TRBD1. Losses at the gene ends were 1 base for V and 8 bases for J; bases not matched to a gene: 10. Germline V gives CDR1 MNHNS, CDR2 SASEGT. The CDR3 consists of 15 residues. CDR3 DNA sequence: TGTGCCAGCAGTGAAGGACCTGAGACAGGGTGGGGCTACACCTTC. This sequence encodes CASSEGPETGWGYTF.

The chain carries TRBV5-1 and TRBJ1-2, with 9 bases matching TRBD1. The CDR3 length is 16 residues. The germline V gene encodes CDR1 SGHRS and CDR2 YFSETQ. V trimming: 4 bases; J trimming: 1 base; junction bases outside the gene matches: 8. CDR3 loop: CASSLDRGTDNYGYTF. The CDR3 coding sequence is TGCGCCAGCAGCCTCGACAGGGGGACCGATAACTATGGCTACACCTTC.

The rearrangement uses TRBV4-3 and TRBJ2-7; 7 bases agree with TRBD2. The V segment lost 4 bases and the J segment 4 bases; nucleotides outside the gene matches: 10. The CDR3 is 15 residues long. Germline V gene data show CDR1 as LGHNA and CDR2 as YSLEER. The CDR3 here is CASSPGWSGDYEQYF. The CDR3 coding sequence is TGCGCCAGCAGCCCTGGGTGGAGCGGGGATTACGAGCAGTACTTC.

This sequence joins TRBV10-3 and TRBJ2-2; D unresolved. The germline V gene encodes CDR1 ENHRY and CDR2 SYGVKD. V was pared by 5 bases and J by 0 bases, with 7 bases between. The CDR3 sequence is 14 residues long. CDR3 nucleotide sequence: TGTGCCATCAGTACAGAACCGAACACCGGGGAGCTGTTTTTT. Protein product: CAISTEPNTGELFF.

The chain is built from TRBV7-2 and TRBJ1-2; 9 nucleotides match TRBD1. The CDR3 loop spans 13 amino acids. Germline loops: CDR1 SGHTA, CDR2 FQGNSA. J was trimmed by 8 bases and V by 5 bases; bases with no gene match: 6. The DNA for the CDR3 is TGTGCCAGCAGCCAACAGGGGGCAGGGGGCTACACCTTC. Its translation: CASSQQGAGGYTF. Complete variable domain (other parts from reference TRBV7-2 and TRBJ1-2): GAGVSQSPSNKVTEKGKDVELRCDPISGHTALYWYRQSLGQGLEFLIYFQGNSAPDKSGLPSDRFSAERTGGSVSTLTIQRTQQEDSAVYLCASSQQGAGGYTFGSGTRLTVV.

The sample holds a few counts of this clone. This rearrangement joins TRBV6-5 to TRBJ1-2, with D perhaps TRBD1 (6 bases). This CDR3 has 14 residues. Germline CDR1 reads MNHEY; CDR2 reads SVGAGI. V lost 7 bases and J lost 1, with 13 bases in between. The CDR3: CASKRSGDNYGYTF. CDR3 nucleotides: TGTGCCAGCAAGAGATCAGGGGATAACTATGGCTACACCTTC.

The chain couples TRBV6-1 to TRBJ2-7; D is perhaps TRBD2 (5 bases). CDR1 is MNHNS and CDR2 is SASEGT in the germline V gene. The CDR3 consists of 14 residues. Trimming removed 5 bases from V and 0 bases from J, with 11 bases in between. The chain's CDR3 is CASSRSGSSYEQYF. The CDR3 DNA follows: TGTGCCAGCAGTCGATCGGGGAGCTCCTACGAGCAGTACTTC.

The chain links TRBV21-1 to TRBJ1-5. TRBV21-1 counts as a pseudogene. The CDR3 extends over 12 amino acids. The DNA of the CDR3 is TGTGCCAGCACTCGTGGCAATCAGCCCCAGCATTTT. Translating it yields CASTRGNQPQHF.

The chain joins TRBV7-8 to TRBJ2-2; unclear D gene. Trimming removed 3 bases from V and 0 bases from J, with 8 bases in between. Germline CDR1 and CDR2: SGHVS and FQNEAQ. This CDR3 region has 15 residues. This CDR3 reads CASSFNGANTGELFF. The CDR3 coding sequence is TGTGCCAGCAGCTTTAACGGAGCGAACACCGGGGAGCTGTTTTTT.

The gene calls are TRBV11-2 and TRBJ1-4, with 11 bases matching TRBD1. CDR1 SGHAT and CDR2 FQNNGV come from the germline V gene. The CDR3 contains 15 residues. The V segment lost 5 bases and the J segment 8 bases; nucleotides outside the gene matches: 7. The CDR3 spells CASSAGTGGYEKLFF. CDR3 DNA: TGTGCCAGCAGCGCGGGGACAGGGGGATACGAAAAACTGTTTTTT.

The V gene is TRBV7-9, the J gene TRBJ2-7, with 9 bases fitting TRBD1. Per germline, CDR1 SEHNR and CDR2 FQNEAQ (reference sequence). This CDR3 is built from 15 residues. Unmatched junction bases numbered 14, after V lost 10 bases and J lost 4 bases. The DNA of the CDR3 is TGTGCCATTCCAAAACAGGGGGCCTCGATATACGAGCAGTACTTC. Translation: CAIPKQGASIYEQYF. Together with reference TRBV7-9 and TRBJ2-7, the CDR3 gives the full variable domain: DTGVSQNPRHKITKRGQNVTFRCDPISEHNRLYWYRQTLGQGPEFLTYFQNEAQLEKSRLLSDRFSAERPKGSFSTLEIQRTEQGDSAMYLCAIPKQGASIYEQYFGPGTRLTVT.

The chain couples TRBV6-6 to TRBJ2-7, with 7 nucleotides matching TRBD1. V lost 6 bases and J lost 1; bases outside the gene matches: 6. The CDR3 is 14 amino acids. Germline-derived CDR1 and CDR2 are MNHNY and SVGAGI (reference sequence). CDR3 nucleotide sequence: TGTGCCAGCAGCCACAGGGGACCTTCCTACGAGCAGTACTTC. It specifies CASSHRGPSYEQYF.

The chain employs TRBV28 and TRBJ2-1; TRBD1 is a possible D gene (6 bases). The germline V gene has CDR1 MDHEN and CDR2 SYDVKM. The CDR3 extends over 17 amino acids. Trimming removed 7 bases at V and 0 bases at J, with 19 bases between. CDR3 residues: CASKRKRGTSSYNEQFF. CDR3 nucleotide sequence: TGTGCCAGCAAAAGGAAGAGGGGGACAAGCTCCTACAATGAGCAGTTCTTC.

The V gene is TRBV25-1, the J gene TRBJ1-3; a possible D gene is TRBD1 (6 bases). Trimming left V 5 bases short and J 2 bases short, with 13 bases between. The CDR3 spans 15 residues. CDR1 is MGHDK and CDR2 is SYGVNS in the germline V gene. The CDR3 region has the DNA TGTGCCAGCAGTCCTCGGACAGCTCCTGGAAACACCATATATTTT. Protein sequence: CASSPRTAPGNTIYF.

V usage is TRBV29-1 and J usage is TRBJ1-2, with a tentative D call TRBD1 (5 bases). Trimming removed 6 bases from V and 5 bases from J, with 7 bases in between. Germline V lookup: CDR1 SQVTM, CDR2 ANQGSEA. The CDR3 length is 10 residues. The CDR3 region is CSVGGYGYTF. The CDR3 region has the DNA TGCAGCGTCGGGGGGTATGGCTACACCTTC.

This chain connects TRBV27 to TRBJ2-7, with 12 positions matching TRBD2. Germline CDR1 reads MNHEY; CDR2 reads SMNVEV (reference sequence). Trimming took 6 bases from V and 2 from J; bases not matched to a gene: 8. The CDR3 extends over 16 amino acids. The CDR3, as DNA: TGTGCCAGCAGATCCCCTAGCGGGAGGGGCACCTACGAGCAGTACTTC. Translating gives CASRSPSGRGTYEQYF.

This rearrangement joins TRBV28 to TRBJ2-7; D perhaps matches TRBD2 (7 bases). Trimming shortened V by 3 bases and J by 5 bases, and 11 bases separated the two germline ends. Germline V CDR1 and CDR2: MDHEN, SYDVKM. The CDR3 has 13 residues. The CDR3 nucleotides read TGTGCCAGCAGTTTTGGGGGGGCGGACGAGCAGTACTTC. Translation gives CASSFGGADEQYF.

The chain joins TRBV6-1 to TRBJ1-1; 7 bases fit TRBD1. Germline CDR1 MNHNS, CDR2 SASEGT. CDR3 length equals 13 residues. V lost 1 base to trimming and J lost 4 bases; unmatched junction nucleotides: 0. The CDR3 region is CASSEDRGTEAFF. The DNA for the CDR3 is TGTGCCAGCAGTGAAGACAGGGGCACTGAAGCTTTCTTT.

The chain employs TRBV5-6 and TRBJ2-1; the D is unclear. V lost 5 bases, J lost 5 bases, and 8 bases lay in between. Germline V gives CDR1 SGHDT, CDR2 YYEEEE. The CDR3 loop spans 12 amino acids. CDR3 bases: TGTGCCAGCAGTTTTATTAACAATGAGCAGTTCTTC. It translates to CASSFINNEQFF.

This clone was counted once. The chain carries TRBV11-2 and TRBJ2-5; 10 bases align to TRBD2. V lost 7 bases to trimming and J lost 5 bases; unmatched junction nucleotides: 10. Germline lookup yields CDR1 SGHAT and CDR2 FQNNGV. This CDR3 region has 15 residues. The CDR3 here is CASIRSGRAGETQYF. In DNA, the CDR3 is TGTGCCAGCATTCGGAGCGGGAGGGCGGGGGAGACCCAGTACTTC.

The CDR3 spells CASSRWLTGGAEAYGYTF. The CDR3 DNA follows: TGTGCCAGCAGCAGATGGCTGACAGGGGGCGCAGAGGCCTATGGCTACACCTTC. The genes are TRBV5-6 and TRBJ1-2; 10 positions match TRBD1. Germline assignment: CDR1 SGHDT and CDR2 YYEEEE. CDR3 length: 18 amino acids. With 4 bases clipped from V and 4 bases from J, the junction kept 16 bases outside the gene matches.